These T cell receptor beta chains were read from a single sample in a study of CD8 T cells in Susac syndrome. MiXCR, run by TCRdb on the immunoSEQ multiplex PCR reads, gives a single entry per CDR3 protein. The table shows about 83,000 distinct CDR3 sequences, with 95% occurring only once. The sequencing sample was made of CD8+ T cells from PBMCs. The origin of the receptors is a human donor with Susac syndrome. Each CDR3 is given with its conserved first and last residue. Each record gives: V gene, D gene, clone size, J gene, CDR3 protein, CDR3 DNA. A D gene is named only where the DNA matches it firmly. Some rows mark clone size as missing; the rest say once, few, many or name a class of expanded clone.

v_gene: TRBV9
d_gene: TRBD2
abundance: NA
j_gene: TRBJ2-1
CDR3aa: CASSSQSGTSANNEQFF
CDR3nt: TGTGCCAGCAGCTCCCAGTCCGGGACTAGCGCCAATAATGAGCAGTTCTTC

v_gene: TRBV3-1
d_gene: NA
abundance: NA
j_gene: TRBJ2-1
CDR3aa: CASKASAGYNEQFF
CDR3nt: TGTGCCAGCAAGGCATCGGCGGGATACAATGAGCAGTTCTTC

v_gene: TRBV4-2
d_gene: NA
abundance: NA
j_gene: TRBJ1-2
CDR3aa: CASSSVGAGYTF
CDR3nt: TGTGCCAGCAGCTCCGTCGGGGCTGGCTACACCTTC

v_gene: TRBV5-6
d_gene: NA
abundance: NA
j_gene: TRBJ1-2
CDR3aa: CASRGGSWGYTF
CDR3nt: TGTGCCAGCAGGGGAGGGTCTTGGGGCTACACCTTC

v_gene: TRBV20-1
d_gene: NA
abundance: NA
j_gene: TRBJ2-2
CDR3aa: CSARVVGTGELFF
CDR3nt: TGCAGTGCTAGAGTCGTGGGCACCGGGGAGCTGTTTTTT

v_gene: TRBV10-3
d_gene: TRBD2
abundance: NA
j_gene: TRBJ2-3
CDR3aa: CAITPGLATNTQYF
CDR3nt: TGTGCCATCACTCCGGGACTAGCGACGAATACGCAGTATTTT

v_gene: TRBV30
d_gene: NA
abundance: NA
j_gene: TRBJ1-2
CDR3aa: CGGEARNYGYTF
CDR3nt: TGTGGAGGGGAGGCGAGGAACTATGGCTACACCTTC

v_gene: TRBV20-1
d_gene: NA
abundance: once
j_gene: TRBJ2-1
CDR3aa: CSARTGTEGRMNEQFF
CDR3nt: TGCAGTGCTAGAACCGGCACGGAGGGCCGAATGAATGAGCAGTTCTTC

v_gene: TRBV29-1
d_gene: NA
abundance: NA
j_gene: TRBJ2-7
CDR3aa: CSVVNPAVNSYEQYF
CDR3nt: TGCAGCGTTGTTAATCCAGCCGTTAACTCCTACGAGCAGTACTTC

v_gene: TRBV29-1
d_gene: TRBD2
abundance: NA
j_gene: TRBJ2-1
CDR3aa: CSVEGIGLAGSYNEQFF
CDR3nt: TGCAGCGTTGAAGGGATCGGACTAGCGGGGTCCTACAATGAGCAGTTCTTC

v_gene: TRBV4-3
d_gene: NA
abundance: once
j_gene: TRBJ2-2
CDR3aa: CASSQSSMWAAGELFF
CDR3nt: TGCGCCAGCAGCCAATCTAGCATGTGGGCGGCCGGGGAGCTGTTTTTT

v_gene: TRBV5-4
d_gene: TRBD1
abundance: NA
j_gene: TRBJ2-5
CDR3aa: CASSGAGTGGVETQYF
CDR3nt: TGTGCCAGCAGCGGGGCCGGGACAGGGGGGGTCGAGACCCAGTACTTC

v_gene: TRBV6-2/TRBV6-3
d_gene: NA
abundance: NA
j_gene: TRBJ2-7
CDR3aa: CASSSGQVHYEQYF
CDR3nt: TGTGCCAGCAGTTCCGGCCAAGTCCACTACGAGCAGTACTTC

v_gene: TRBV29-1
d_gene: TRBD1
abundance: NA
j_gene: TRBJ2-7
CDR3aa: CSVLDRGEYEQYF
CDR3nt: TGCAGCGTCCTCGACAGGGGAGAGTACGAGCAGTACTTC

v_gene: TRBV7-3
d_gene: TRBD2
abundance: NA
j_gene: TRBJ2-3
CDR3aa: CASSAIAGLADTQYF
CDR3nt: TGTGCCAGCAGCGCGATAGCGGGACTTGCAGATACGCAGTATTTT

v_gene: TRBV4-1
d_gene: TRBD2
abundance: NA
j_gene: TRBJ2-5
CDR3aa: CASSSLAGGGQYF
CDR3nt: TGCGCCAGCAGCTCCCTGGCGGGAGGGGGCCAGTACTTC

v_gene: TRBV15
d_gene: NA
abundance: NA
j_gene: TRBJ2-7
CDR3aa: CATSSRRTYEQYF
CDR3nt: TGTGCCACCAGCAGCAGGAGAACCTACGAGCAGTACTTC

v_gene: TRBV7-9
d_gene: NA
abundance: NA
j_gene: TRBJ1-1
CDR3aa: CASSSTVLNTEAFF
CDR3nt: TGTGCCAGCAGCTCCACAGTCCTGAACACTGAAGCTTTCTTT

v_gene: TRBV3-1
d_gene: TRBD2
abundance: NA
j_gene: TRBJ2-6
CDR3aa: CASSQGPAGLSGANVLTF
CDR3nt: TGTGCCAGCAGCCAAGGCCCAGCGGGGCTCTCTGGGGCCAACGTCCTGACTTTC

v_gene: TRBV20-1
d_gene: NA
abundance: NA
j_gene: TRBJ2-7
CDR3aa: CSARGTLMAYEQYF
CDR3nt: TGCAGTGCCCGCGGGACTCTCATGGCCTACGAGCAGTACTTC

v_gene: TRBV7-7
d_gene: NA
abundance: NA
j_gene: TRBJ2-2
CDR3aa: CASSLGSGMTGELFF
CDR3nt: TGTGCTAGCAGCTTAGGATCCGGGATGACCGGGGAGCTGTTTTTT

v_gene: TRBV6-2/TRBV6-3
d_gene: TRBD2
abundance: NA
j_gene: TRBJ2-3
CDR3aa: CASIPLAGVGTDTQYF
CDR3nt: TGTGCCAGCATTCCACTAGCGGGAGTTGGCACAGATACGCAGTATTTT

v_gene: TRBV30
d_gene: NA
abundance: NA
j_gene: TRBJ2-1
CDR3aa: CAWSGRLDNEQFF
CDR3nt: TGTGCCTGGAGTGGTAGACTAGACAATGAGCAGTTCTTC

v_gene: TRBV7-6
d_gene: NA
abundance: NA
j_gene: TRBJ2-2
CDR3aa: CASSPKPSFSNTGELFF
CDR3nt: TGTGCCAGCAGCCCCAAACCTAGCTTCTCGAACACCGGGGAGCTGTTTTTT

v_gene: TRBV29-1
d_gene: NA
abundance: NA
j_gene: TRBJ2-1
CDR3aa: CSVGEGTEQFF
CDR3nt: TGCAGCGTTGGTGAGGGGACTGAGCAGTTCTTC

v_gene: TRBV2
d_gene: TRBD1
abundance: NA
j_gene: TRBJ2-7
CDR3aa: CASETGREQYF
CDR3nt: TGTGCCAGCGAGACAGGGCGCGAGCAGTACTTC

v_gene: TRBV18
d_gene: NA
abundance: NA
j_gene: TRBJ1-2
CDR3aa: CASYRQRSYGYTF
CDR3nt: TGTGCCAGCTACCGACAGCGGAGCTATGGCTACACCTTC

v_gene: TRBV5-5
d_gene: TRBD2
abundance: NA
j_gene: TRBJ2-2
CDR3aa: CASGWTSGTGELFF
CDR3nt: TGTGCCAGCGGGTGGACTAGCGGTACCGGGGAGCTGTTTTTT

v_gene: TRBV11-2
d_gene: TRBD1
abundance: NA
j_gene: TRBJ2-1
CDR3aa: CASSLGTGVANEQFF
CDR3nt: TGTGCCAGCAGCCTCGGGACAGGGGTTGCCAATGAGCAGTTCTTC

v_gene: TRBV15
d_gene: NA
abundance: NA
j_gene: TRBJ2-1
CDR3aa: CATSGKETPGWNEQFF
CDR3nt: TGTGCCACCAGCGGTAAAGAGACCCCCGGTTGGAATGAGCAGTTCTTC

v_gene: TRBV30
d_gene: TRBD2
abundance: NA
j_gene: TRBJ2-7
CDR3aa: CAWSPIAGAVHEQYF
CDR3nt: TGTGCCTGGAGTCCCATAGCGGGAGCGGTCCACGAGCAGTACTTC

v_gene: TRBV7-9
d_gene: NA
abundance: few
j_gene: TRBJ1-2
CDR3aa: CASSLGTTYGYTF
CDR3nt: TGTGCCAGCAGCTTGGGGACAACCTATGGCTACACCTTC

v_gene: TRBV3-1
d_gene: TRBD2
abundance: NA
j_gene: TRBJ2-1
CDR3aa: CASSQEGPGGPLYNEQFF
CDR3nt: TGTGCCAGCAGCCAAGAAGGGCCGGGAGGGCCCTTATACAATGAGCAGTTCTTC

v_gene: TRBV24-1
d_gene: NA
abundance: NA
j_gene: TRBJ1-5
CDR3aa: CATSSPDTSNQPQHF
CDR3nt: TGTGCCACCAGTTCGCCAGACACTAGCAATCAGCCCCAGCATTTT

v_gene: TRBV13
d_gene: NA
abundance: NA
j_gene: TRBJ1-2
CDR3aa: CASSLGRSYGYTF
CDR3nt: TGTGCCAGCAGCTTAGGCAGGAGCTATGGCTACACCTTC

v_gene: TRBV30
d_gene: NA
abundance: NA
j_gene: TRBJ2-7
CDR3aa: CAWSVGKGTVFHEQYF
CDR3nt: TGTGCCTGGAGTGTAGGCAAAGGGACTGTCTTCCACGAGCAGTACTTC

v_gene: TRBV4-1
d_gene: NA
abundance: NA
j_gene: TRBJ1-1
CDR3aa: CASSPKSGTLNTEAFF
CDR3nt: TGCGCCAGCAGCCCCAAATCAGGGACGTTGAACACTGAAGCTTTCTTT

v_gene: TRBV20-1
d_gene: NA
abundance: NA
j_gene: TRBJ1-5
CDR3aa: CSARDRGGSNQPQHF
CDR3nt: TGCAGTGCTAGAGATCGCGGGGGTAGCAATCAGCCCCAGCATTTT

v_gene: TRBV29-1
d_gene: TRBD2
abundance: NA
j_gene: TRBJ2-1
CDR3aa: CSVVWREGSEQFF
CDR3nt: TGCAGCGTTGTGTGGCGGGAGGGCTCTGAGCAGTTCTTC

v_gene: TRBV6-5
d_gene: NA
abundance: NA
j_gene: TRBJ2-7
CDR3aa: CASSYVQGEQYF
CDR3nt: TGTGCCAGCAGTTACGTTCAGGGCGAGCAGTACTTC

v_gene: TRBV30
d_gene: TRBD2
abundance: NA
j_gene: TRBJ2-1
CDR3aa: CAGLAGGNEQFF
CDR3nt: TGTGCCGGGCTAGCGGGAGGGAATGAGCAGTTCTTC

v_gene: TRBV29-1
d_gene: NA
abundance: NA
j_gene: TRBJ2-1
CDR3aa: CSASAPEQFF
CDR3nt: TGCAGCGCCTCGGCCCCTGAGCAGTTCTTC

v_gene: TRBV7-9
d_gene: NA
abundance: NA
j_gene: TRBJ2-1
CDR3aa: CASSLASTSIFVEQFF
CDR3nt: TGTGCCAGCAGCTTAGCGTCCACTAGCATTTTTGTTGAGCAGTTCTTC

v_gene: TRBV24-1
d_gene: NA
abundance: NA
j_gene: TRBJ1-5
CDR3aa: CATSDDPNNQPQHF
CDR3nt: TGTGCCACCAGTGATGACCCAAACAATCAGCCCCAGCATTTT

v_gene: TRBV5-8
d_gene: NA
abundance: NA
j_gene: TRBJ2-6
CDR3aa: CASSSRDISSGANVLTF
CDR3nt: TGTGCCAGCAGCTCCCGGGACATCTCCTCTGGGGCCAACGTCCTGACTTTC

v_gene: TRBV5-6
d_gene: NA
abundance: NA
j_gene: TRBJ2-1
CDR3aa: CASSLGGSSEQFF
CDR3nt: TGTGCCAGCAGCTTGGGGGGTAGTAGTGAGCAGTTCTTC

v_gene: TRBV20-1
d_gene: NA
abundance: NA
j_gene: TRBJ2-1
CDR3aa: CSARSQGNWFF
CDR3nt: TGCAGTGCTAGGTCGCAGGGAAATTGGTTCTTC

v_gene: TRBV29-1
d_gene: NA
abundance: NA
j_gene: TRBJ2-6
CDR3aa: CSVAGLDHSGANVLTF
CDR3nt: TGCAGCGTTGCAGGGCTCGACCACTCTGGGGCCAACGTCCTGACTTTC

v_gene: TRBV12-5
d_gene: NA
abundance: NA
j_gene: TRBJ2-7
CDR3aa: CASGPGTPSYEQYF
CDR3nt: TGTGCTAGTGGCCCCGGGACACCCTCCTACGAGCAGTACTTC

v_gene: TRBV29-1
d_gene: NA
abundance: NA
j_gene: TRBJ2-1
CDR3aa: CSVESLSSVYNEQFF
CDR3nt: TGCAGCGTTGAGTCCTTGTCTAGCGTTTACAATGAGCAGTTCTTC

v_gene: TRBV30
d_gene: NA
abundance: NA
j_gene: TRBJ2-3
CDR3aa: CAWDLTPTDTQYF
CDR3nt: TGTGCCTGGGACTTGACACCCACAGATACGCAGTATTTT

v_gene: TRBV2
d_gene: TRBD1
abundance: NA
j_gene: TRBJ1-2
CDR3aa: CASSRPETGPSGYTF
CDR3nt: TGTGCCAGCAGTCGGCCTGAGACAGGGCCATCCGGCTACACCTTC

v_gene: TRBV15
d_gene: NA
abundance: NA
j_gene: TRBJ2-7
CDR3aa: CATSPSRGSYEQYF
CDR3nt: TGTGCCACCAGCCCCTCGCGGGGATCCTACGAGCAGTACTTC

v_gene: TRBV11-2
d_gene: NA
abundance: few
j_gene: TRBJ2-7
CDR3aa: CASSWDGSYEQYF
CDR3nt: TGTGCCAGCAGCTGGGACGGATCCTACGAGCAGTACTTC

v_gene: TRBV4-1
d_gene: NA
abundance: NA
j_gene: TRBJ2-1
CDR3aa: CASSQASVAYNEQFF
CDR3nt: TGCGCCAGCAGCCAGGCTAGCGTAGCCTACAATGAGCAGTTCTTC